Following are 21 T cell receptor beta chains from one sample sequenced in a study of blood T cell repertoires in COVID-19. The table came from immunoSEQ multiplex PCR; TCRdb's copy has only in-frame clones and leaves some out. Of some 83,000 clones detected, about 82% appear once; the ten largest clones hold approximately 8%. Sequencing was done on a sample of peripheral blood. The receptors derive from a man over 45 with active COVID-19.

The gene calls are TRBV28 and TRBJ1-1, with a tentative D call TRBD1 (5 bases). This CDR3 comprises 14 residues. Looked up from germline, CDR1 is MDHEN and CDR2 is SYDVKM. Trimming removed 7 bases from V and 1 base from J, with 13 bases in between. The CDR3 loop reads CASNPGTGNTEAFF. In DNA form, the CDR3 reads TGTGCCAGCAACCCCGGGACTGGGAACACTGAAGCTTTCTTT.

This clone was seen only once. V is TRBV6-5 and J is TRBJ2-3, with D possibly being TRBD2 (5 bases). The germline CDR1 and CDR2 sequences are MNHEY and SVGAGI. The CDR3 consists of 15 residues. The ends were cut back, 6 bases at V and 1 base at J, with 14 bases in the middle. Here the CDR3 reads CASSPRAMGTDTQYF. The DNA for the CDR3 is TGTGCCAGCAGCCCGCGGGCCATGGGCACAGATACGCAGTATTTT.

This chain uses TRBV13 with TRBJ2-7; D is ambiguous. The CDR3 is 14 residues long. V was clipped by 2 bases and J by 0 bases, with 8 bases between them. The germline gives CDR1 PRHDT, CDR2 FYEKMQ (reference sequence). The CDR3 here is CASSLPVLSYEQYF. The CDR3 region has the DNA TGTGCCAGCAGCTTACCCGTCCTCTCCTACGAGCAGTACTTC.

This clone was seen a handful of times. V is TRBV30 and J is TRBJ2-2; D may be TRBD1 (6 bases). The CDR3 spans 13 residues. CDR1 and CDR2 from the germline V gene are GTSNPN and SVGIG (reference sequence). Deletions cut 5 bases from V and 5 bases from J, with 12 bases between. CDR3: CAWDRTPTGELFF. In DNA form, the CDR3 reads TGTGCCTGGGACAGGACGCCTACCGGGGAGCTGTTTTTT.

This chain joins TRBV27 and TRBJ2-2; 9 positions match TRBD2. Trimming removed 2 bases from V and 0 bases from J; junction bases left unmatched: 4. The CDR3 runs to 17 residues. In germline, CDR1 is MNHEY, CDR2 SMNVEV (reference sequence). For the CDR3, the DNA is TGTGCCAGCAGTTTAGCGGGAGGGTTACCGAACACCGGGGAGCTGTTTTTT. It specifies CASSLAGGLPNTGELFF.

V is TRBV28 and J is TRBJ1-5, with TRBD1 matching over 8 bases. The CDR3 sequence is 15 residues long. From germline, CDR1 is MDHEN and CDR2 SYDVKM. The trim removed 7 bases at V and 6 bases at J, leaving 11 bases unmatched. CDR3 DNA: TGTGCCAGCACCCCTAGGGGGACAGGCCTTCAGCCCCAGCATTTT. Protein product: CASTPRGTGLQPQHF.

The chain uses TRBV5-6 and TRBJ1-1, with D hard to call. Germline values: CDR1 SGHDT, CDR2 YYEEEE. The germline V and J ends were trimmed by 9 bases and 1 base, with 10 bases remaining between them. The CDR3 totals 12 residues. The CDR3 DNA is TGTGCCACTAAGCGGAGGAACACTGAAGCTTTCTTT. This codes for CATKRRNTEAFF. Based on the CDR3 plus reference TRBV5-6 and TRBJ1-1, the full variable domain is DAGVTQSPTHLIKTRGQQVTLRCSPKSGHDTVSWYQQALGQGPQFIFQYYEEEERQRGNFPDRFSGHQFPNYSSELNVNALLLGDSALYLCATKRRNTEAFFGQGTRLTVV.

This chain uses TRBV5-1 with TRBJ2-7, with 8 bases fitting TRBD2. Germline V CDR1 and CDR2: SGHRS, YFSETQ. The CDR3 is 16 amino acids. Trimming took 4 bases from V and 0 from J; bases not matched to a gene: 9. The CDR3 DNA is TGCGCCAGCAGCCCGCTTGGTAGCGGGGTCTCCTACGAGCAGTACTTC. It specifies CASSPLGSGVSYEQYF.

The rearrangement joins TRBV28 to TRBJ1-2; TRBD1 aligns across 8 bases. Trimming removed 5 bases from V and 1 base from J; junction bases left unmatched: 12. This CDR3 region has 17 residues. Germline V gene sequence: CDR1 MDHEN, CDR2 SYDVKM. CDR3 bases: TGTGCCAGCAGTGTCCCGGGACAGGCCACGAATAACTATGGCTACACCTTC. It codes for CASSVPGQATNNYGYTF.

The table lists this clone with a count of one. The J gene is TRBJ2-7, the V gene TRBV7-2; 11 bases are a match to TRBD2. Per germline, CDR1 SGHTA and CDR2 FQGNSA. The CDR3 sequence is 15 residues long. V shed 7 bases and J 5 bases; nucleotides not matched to a gene: 10. The CDR3 reads CASTLIAGGPNEQYF. CDR3 bases: TGTGCCAGCACCCTAATAGCGGGGGGGCCCAACGAGCAGTACTTC. Combining the CDR3 with reference TRBV7-2 and TRBJ2-7 gives the whole variable domain GAGVSQSPSNKVTEKGKDVELRCDPISGHTALYWYRQSLGQGLEFLIYFQGNSAPDKSGLPSDRFSAERTGGSVSTLTIQRTQQEDSAVYLCASTLIAGGPNEQYFGPGTRLTVT.

This chain links TRBV7-6 with TRBJ1-3; D gene ambiguous. CDR1 is SGHVS and CDR2 is FNYEAQ in the germline V gene. The CDR3 extends over 18 amino acids. Trimming took 5 bases from V and 2 from J, leaving 22 bases between them. The DNA for the CDR3 is TGTGCCAGCAGCAAACCTTTCCTCCGGGGAAGGACTGGAAACACCATATATTTT. Translating gives CASSKPFLRGRTGNTIYF.

This clone was detected many times. V and J are TRBV7-2 and TRBJ1-1; TRBD1 matches at 10 bases. There are 15 residues in the CDR3. Trimming took 7 bases from V and 0 from J; bases not matched to a gene: 5. Germline lookup yields CDR1 SGHTA and CDR2 FQGNSA. The CDR3 coding sequence is TGTGCCAGCACGAGACAGGGGGCATTGAACACTGAAGCTTTCTTT. Protein: CASTRQGALNTEAFF. Based on the CDR3 plus reference TRBV7-2 and TRBJ1-1, the full variable domain is GAGVSQSPSNKVTEKGKDVELRCDPISGHTALYWYRQSLGQGLEFLIYFQGNSAPDKSGLPSDRFSAERTGGSVSTLTIQRTQQEDSAVYLCASTRQGALNTEAFFGQGTRLTVV.

The V gene is TRBV18, the J gene TRBJ1-4; D ambiguous. Germline values: CDR1 KGHSH, CDR2 LQKENI. CDR3 length equals 15 residues. V gave up 4 bases and J gave up 0 bases, with 9 bases separating them. CDR3 nucleotide sequence: TGTGCCAGCTCACTTAACACCGCAACTAATGAAAAACTGTTTTTT. Its protein is CASSLNTATNEKLFF.

Comment on this clone: One junction end disagrees with the germline gene, perhaps due to a read error. The chain links TRBV30 to TRBJ1-1, with 9 bases lining up with TRBD1. The CDR3 is 17 amino acids. Germline CDR1 is GTSNPN and CDR2 is SVGIG (reference sequence). The CDR3 DNA follows: TGTGCCTGGAGTGGAGGCCAGCGACAGGGGGTGAAGACTGAAGCTTTCTTT. Amino acid sequence: CAWSGGQRQGVKTEAFF.

The chain carries TRBV30 and TRBJ1-2; TRBD1 is a possible D gene (5 bases). This CDR3 region has 13 residues. V lost 3 bases and J lost 1, with 9 bases in between. Germline V gene data show CDR1 as GTSNPN and CDR2 as SVGIG (reference sequence). This CDR3 reads CAWSPTVNYGYTF. The CDR3 DNA reads as TGTGCCTGGAGCCCGACAGTTAACTATGGCTACACCTTC.

The rearrangement joins TRBV6-2 or TRBV6-3 to TRBJ2-7; D not resolved. The CDR3 covers 12 residues. V lost 2 bases and J 9 bases, leaving 11 bases between the germline ends. Germline lookup yields CDR1 MNHEY and CDR2 SVGEGT. CDR3 region: CASSYGSTLQYF. In DNA form, the CDR3 reads TGTGCCAGCAGTTACGGTTCGACATTGCAGTACTTC.

The J gene is TRBJ1-1, the V gene TRBV6-2 or TRBV6-3, with D unclear. Germline lookup yields CDR1 MNHEY and CDR2 SVGEGT. This CDR3 spans 16 amino acids. V was clipped by 2 bases and J by 1 base, with 14 bases between them. The CDR3: CASSYPAGSANTEAFF. The DNA of the CDR3 is TGTGCCAGCAGTTACCCCGCGGGCAGTGCGAACACTGAAGCTTTCTTT.

The chain recombines TRBV6-2 or TRBV6-3 with TRBJ1-5, with D unclear. Germline CDR1 MNHEY, CDR2 SVGEGT. Trimming took 6 bases from V and 0 from J, leaving 12 bases between them. The CDR3 has 15 amino acids. CDR3 coding DNA: TGTGCCAGCAGCCCGGGCCTATATAGCAATCAGCCCCAGCATTTT. Protein product: CASSPGLYSNQPQHF.

This rearrangement joins TRBV5-6 to TRBJ2-7, with 8 bases that match TRBD2. CDR3 length: 17 residues. V lost 4 bases to trimming and J lost 0 bases; unmatched junction nucleotides: 12. Germline V gene lookup returns CDR1 SGHDT and CDR2 YYEEEE. The CDR3 DNA reads as TGTGCCAGCAGCAGCGGGCCGACTAGCGCCAGCTCCTACGAGCAGTACTTC. Translated: CASSSGPTSASSYEQYF.

J is TRBJ1-1 and V is TRBV15; TRBD1 matches at 7 bases. The CDR3 length is 12 residues. Trimming at V came to 3 bases and at J to 8 bases, leaving 3 bases not matched to a gene. Germline assignment: CDR1 LNHNV and CDR2 YYDKDF (reference sequence). The CDR3 DNA sequence: TGTGCCACCAGCAGCTTGGGACAGGAAGCTTTCTTT. This gives the protein CATSSLGQEAFF.

The rearrangement joins TRBV5-1 to TRBJ2-7, with D perhaps TRBD2 (5 bases). This CDR3 has 14 amino acids. V lost 5 bases and J lost 0, with 12 bases in between. Germline V lookup: CDR1 SGHRS, CDR2 YFSETQ. The CDR3 nucleotides read TGCGCCAGCAGAATAGCGACCCTCTCCTACGAGCAGTACTTC. Translation: CASRIATLSYEQYF.